One sample yielded the 6 T cell receptor beta chains listed below, sequenced in a study of Graves' ophthalmopathy and Graves' hyperthyroidism. TCR beta CDR3 amplification used RNA transcripts. First-round RT-PCR employed HTBI primers, with a second-round multiplex PCR after it. TCRdb itself ran the multiplex PCR reads through MiXCR, one entry per CDR3 protein. The sample lists around 660,000 distinct CDR3 sequences, 35% to 50% occurring once. The sample consisted of peripheral blood. These receptors were collected from an adult man with Graves' ophthalmopathy.

This clonotype turned up a few times. The genes are TRBV6-1 and TRBJ1-4; D gene uncertain. CDR3 length: 16 residues. Trimming cost V 4 bases and J 0 bases, with 12 bases left between them. Looked up from germline, CDR1 is MNHNS and CDR2 is SASEGT. CDR3 DNA sequence: TGTGCCAGCAGTGCGAAGTCCTATCCAACTAATGAAAAACTGTTTTTT. This encodes CASSAKSYPTNEKLFF.

This clonotype was seen only a few times. CDR3 sequence: CASSNYNTGVLNYGYTF. DNA of the CDR3: TGTGCCAGTAGTAACTACAACACAGGGGTACTTAACTATGGCTACACCTTC. The chain employs TRBV19 and TRBJ1-2; 7 bases map to TRBD1. This CDR3 has 17 residues. The germline V gene encodes CDR1 LNHDA and CDR2 SQIVND (reference sequence). J lost 1 base, V lost 4 bases, and 12 bases had no gene match. The full variable domain, rest sourced from reference TRBV19 and TRBJ1-2, is DGGITQSPKYLFRKEGQNVTLSCEQNLNHDAMYWYRQDPGQGLRLIYYSQIVNDFQKGDIAEGYSVSREKKESFPLTVTSAQKNPTAFYLCASSNYNTGVLNYGYTFGSGTRLTVV.

The chain carries TRBV2 and TRBJ2-5, with 8 bases aligning to TRBD1. The CDR3 loop spans 12 amino acids. CDR1 is SNHLY, CDR2 FYNNEI, per germline. CDR3 in DNA: TGTGCTCCAAGACAGGGGCGCGAGACCCAGTACTTC. Protein sequence: CAPRQGRETQYF. Drawing the rest from reference TRBV2 and TRBJ2-5, the complete variable domain is EPEVTQTPSHQVTQMGQEVILRCVPISNHLYFYWYRQILGQKVEFLVSFYNNEISEKSEIFDDQFSVERPDGSNFTLKIRSTKLEDSAMYFCAPRQGRETQYFGPGTRLLVL.

This clonotype was seen at least ten times. The chain has TRBV7-9 and TRBJ2-7; TRBD1 matches 7 bases. The CDR3 spans 14 residues. V was clipped by 5 bases and J by 1 base; unmatched bases: 5. Germline V CDR1 and CDR2: SEHNR, FQNEAQ (reference sequence). Here the CDR3 reads CASSHDRESYEQYF. For the CDR3, the DNA is TGTGCCAGCAGCCACGACAGGGAGTCCTACGAGCAGTACTTC.

CDR3 DNA sequence: TGTGCCACCAGTGACGGACAGGGGGCCAACGAGCAGTACTTC. This encodes CATSDGQGANEQYF. This chain joins TRBV24-1 and TRBJ2-7, with 11 bases aligning to TRBD1. Germline CDR1 and CDR2: KGHDR and SFDVKD. This CDR3 is built from 14 residues. Germline trimming cut 4 bases from V and 5 bases from J; bases unmatched to any gene: 3.

The table lists this clonotype with a few counts. The gene calls are TRBV12-3 or TRBV12-4 and TRBJ2-7; D might be TRBD1 (6 bases). Trimming shortened V by 6 bases and J by 9 bases, and 24 bases separated the two germline ends. CDR3 length: 15 amino acids. The chain's CDR3 is CASRPFRDTGVGQYF. The CDR3 DNA reads as TGTGCCAGCAGACCTTTCCGGGACACCGGAGTCGGGCAGTACTTC.